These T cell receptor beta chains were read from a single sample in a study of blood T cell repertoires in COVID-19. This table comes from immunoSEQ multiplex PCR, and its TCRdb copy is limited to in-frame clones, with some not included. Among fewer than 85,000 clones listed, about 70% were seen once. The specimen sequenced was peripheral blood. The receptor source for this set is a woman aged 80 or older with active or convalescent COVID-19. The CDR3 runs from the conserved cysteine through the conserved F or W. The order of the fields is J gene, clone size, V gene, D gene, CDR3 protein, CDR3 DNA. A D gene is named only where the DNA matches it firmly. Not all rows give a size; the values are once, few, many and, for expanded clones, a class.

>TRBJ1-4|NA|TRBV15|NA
CATTPRGEKLFF
TGTGCCACCACTCCCAGGGGCGAAAAACTGTTTTTT
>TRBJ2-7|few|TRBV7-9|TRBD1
CASSVDRGEQYF
TGTGCCAGCAGCGTCGACAGGGGCGAGCAGTACTTC
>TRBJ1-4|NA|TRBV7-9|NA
CASSPDRANEKLFF
TGTGCCAGCAGCCCCGACAGAGCCAATGAAAAACTGTTTTTT
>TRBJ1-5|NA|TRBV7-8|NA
CASSLDSHQPQHF
TGTGCCAGCAGCTTGGACAGCCATCAGCCCCAGCATTTT
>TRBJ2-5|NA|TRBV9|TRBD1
CASSSPPAGQGSGWPKETQYF
TGTGCCAGCAGCTCCCCCCCAGCGGGACAGGGGTCGGGGTGGCCGAAAGAGACCCAGTACTTC
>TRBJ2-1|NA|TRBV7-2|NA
CASSPQVYEQFF
TGTGCCAGCAGCCCACAGGTCTATGAGCAGTTCTTC
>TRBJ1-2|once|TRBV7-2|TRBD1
CASSIDRVPLGYTF
TGTGCCAGCAGCATTGACAGGGTCCCACTTGGCTACACCTTC
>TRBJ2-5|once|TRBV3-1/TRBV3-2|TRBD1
CASSRPGQGARQETQYF
TGTGCCAGCAGCCGACCGGGACAGGGGGCCCGCCAAGAGACCCAGTACTTC
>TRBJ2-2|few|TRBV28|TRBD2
CASSPGLAGGTGELFF
TGTGCCAGCAGTCCAGGACTAGCGGGGGGCACCGGGGAGCTGTTTTTT
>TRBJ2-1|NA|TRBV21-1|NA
CASSKGDPSGGDEKSSYNEQFF
TGTGCCAGCAGCAAAGGCGATCCTAGCGGGGGAGATGAAAAAAGCTCCTACAATGAGCAGTTCTTC
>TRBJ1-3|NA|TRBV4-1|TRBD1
CASSPPGGGNTIYF
TGCGCCAGCAGCCCACCAGGGGGGGGAAACACCATATATTTT
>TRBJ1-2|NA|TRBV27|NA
CASSLAGSSYGYTF
TGTGCCAGCAGTTTGGCGGGGAGCTCCTATGGCTACACCTTC
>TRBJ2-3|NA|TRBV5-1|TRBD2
CASSELAGRTDTQYF
TGCGCCAGCAGCGAACTAGCGGGGCGCACAGATACGCAGTATTTT
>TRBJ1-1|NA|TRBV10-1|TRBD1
CASSTGTGGTEAFF
TGCGCCAGCAGTACCGGGACAGGAGGTACTGAAGCTTTCTTT
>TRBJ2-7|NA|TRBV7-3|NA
CASSLSPGDEQYF
TGTGCCAGCAGCTTAAGCCCGGGGGACGAGCAGTACTTC
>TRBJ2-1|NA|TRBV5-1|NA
CASSLDPRNEQFF
TGCGCCAGCAGCTTGGACCCCAGGAATGAGCAGTTCTTC
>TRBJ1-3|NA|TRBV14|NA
CASSQDPQGGIYSGNTIYF
TGTGCCAGCAGCCAAGATCCCCAGGGTGGCATTTACTCTGGAAACACCATATATTTT
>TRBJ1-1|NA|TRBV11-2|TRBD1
CASNPVQGVAFF
TGTGCCAGCAACCCAGTACAGGGGGTAGCTTTCTTT
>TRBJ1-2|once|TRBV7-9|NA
CASSFWASYGYTF
TGTGCCAGCAGCTTCTGGGCAAGCTATGGCTACACCTTC
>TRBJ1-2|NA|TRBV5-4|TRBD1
CASSSQGVDGYTF
TGTGCCAGCAGCTCCCAGGGGGTGGATGGCTACACCTTC
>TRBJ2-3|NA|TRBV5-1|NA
CASSLGQNTDTQYF
TGCGCCAGCAGCTTGGGGCAAAACACAGATACGCAGTATTTT
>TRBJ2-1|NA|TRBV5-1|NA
CASSLALGVGAYNEQFF
TGCGCCAGCAGCTTGGCTTTGGGAGTTGGGGCCTACAATGAGCAGTTCTTC
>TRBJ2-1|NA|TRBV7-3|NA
CASSQSPQREQFF
TGTGCCAGCAGTCAATCACCCCAACGGGAGCAGTTCTTC
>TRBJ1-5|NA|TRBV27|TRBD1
CASSYGQGYNQPQHF
TGTGCCAGCAGTTACGGACAGGGCTACAATCAGCCCCAGCATTTT
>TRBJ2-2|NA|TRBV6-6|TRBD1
CASSPGQGLSTGELFF
TGTGCCAGCAGCCCCGGACAGGGTTTGAGCACCGGGGAGCTGTTTTTT
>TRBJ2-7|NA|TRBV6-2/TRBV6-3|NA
CASSYVGVLEQYF
TGTGCCAGCAGTTACGTAGGGGTCTTGGAGCAGTACTTC
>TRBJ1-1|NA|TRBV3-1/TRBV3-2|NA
CASSLSLSNTEAFF
TGTGCCAGCAGCCTTTCTCTTTCGAACACTGAAGCTTTCTTT
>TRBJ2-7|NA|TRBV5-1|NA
CASRQVKGYDDEQYF
TGCGCCAGCAGACAAGTAAAGGGGTATGACGACGAGCAGTACTTC
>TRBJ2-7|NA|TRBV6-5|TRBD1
CASSPGTGVYYEQYF
TGTGCCAGCAGCCCCGGGACAGGGGTTTACTACGAGCAGTACTTC
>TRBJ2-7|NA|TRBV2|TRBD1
CASSPGQPNYEQYF
TGTGCCAGCAGTCCGGGACAGCCCAACTACGAGCAGTACTTC
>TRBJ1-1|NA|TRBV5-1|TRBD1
CASSRYVDRDTEAFF
TGCGCCAGCAGCCGGTACGTGGACAGGGATACTGAAGCTTTCTTT
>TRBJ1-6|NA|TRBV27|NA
CASSFSAVSSYNSPLHF
TGTGCCAGCAGTTTTTCCGCCGTGAGCTCCTATAATTCACCCCTCCACTTT
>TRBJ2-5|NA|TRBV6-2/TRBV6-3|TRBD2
CASSFGVGGGFETQYF
TGTGCCAGCAGTTTCGGCGTGGGCGGGGGATTCGAGACCCAGTACTTC
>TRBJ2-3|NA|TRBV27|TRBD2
CASSLALAADTQYF
TGTGCCAGCAGTTTAGCGCTAGCGGCAGATACGCAGTATTTT
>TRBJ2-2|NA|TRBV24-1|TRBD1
CATSDNRQGYTGELFF
TGTGCCACCAGTGATAATCGACAGGGATACACCGGGGAGCTGTTTTTT
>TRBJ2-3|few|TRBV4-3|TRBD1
CASSQDPGQGGDTQYF
TGCGCCAGCAGCCAAGATCCGGGACAGGGAGGGGATACGCAGTATTTT
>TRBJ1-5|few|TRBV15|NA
CATSREIRTLPGVNQPQHF
TGTGCCACCAGCAGAGAAATTCGGACTCTGCCAGGGGTCAATCAGCCCCAGCATTTT
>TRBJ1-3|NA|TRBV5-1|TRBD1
CASSPTGARAGNTIYF
TGCGCCAGCTCACCCACAGGGGCTCGGGCCGGAAACACCATATATTTT
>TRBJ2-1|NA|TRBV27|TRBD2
CASSPRERGSSYNEQFF
TGTGCCAGCAGCCCCAGGGAGCGGGGGAGCTCCTACAATGAGCAGTTCTTC
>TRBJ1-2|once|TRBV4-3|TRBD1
CASSQDLTGKGQGGYGYTF
TGCGCCAGCAGCCAAGATCTAACGGGGAAGGGACAGGGCGGCTATGGCTACACCTTC
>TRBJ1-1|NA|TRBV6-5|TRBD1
CASRGDRRNTEAFF
TGTGCCAGCAGGGGGGACAGGAGGAACACTGAAGCTTTCTTT
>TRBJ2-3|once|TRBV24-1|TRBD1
CATSDLTGSTDTQYF
TGTGCCACCAGTGACCTGACAGGGAGCACAGATACGCAGTATTTT
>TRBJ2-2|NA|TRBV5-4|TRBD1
CASSPRTGAYTGELFF
TGTGCCAGCAGCCCCAGGACAGGGGCATACACCGGGGAGCTGTTTTTT
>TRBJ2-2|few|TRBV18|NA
CASSSLAPSTGELFF
TGTGCCAGCTCATCACTAGCCCCTTCCACCGGGGAGCTGTTTTTT
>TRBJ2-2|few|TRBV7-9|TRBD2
CASSLALAGVTGELFF
TGTGCCAGCAGTCTTGCACTAGCGGGGGTCACCGGGGAGCTGTTTTTT
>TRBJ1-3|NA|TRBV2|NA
CASIEQGLSGNTIYF
TGTGCCAGCATCGAACAGGGCCTCTCTGGAAACACCATATATTTT
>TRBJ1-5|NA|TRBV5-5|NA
CASSLAPGRAGQPQHF
TGTGCCAGCAGCTTGGCTCCCGGGAGGGCGGGCCAGCCCCAGCATTTT
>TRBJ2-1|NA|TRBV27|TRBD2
CASTSLAGGNNEQFF
TGTGCCAGCACCTCACTAGCGGGGGGGAACAATGAGCAGTTCTTC
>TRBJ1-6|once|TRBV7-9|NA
CASSLTSGNSPLHF
TGTGCCAGCAGCTTAACGAGTGGTAATTCACCCCTCCACTTT
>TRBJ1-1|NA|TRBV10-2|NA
CASSESTVNTEAFF
TGCGCCAGCAGTGAGTCCACAGTGAACACTGAAGCTTTCTTT
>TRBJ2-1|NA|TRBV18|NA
CASSPVRGAPVF
TGTGCCAGCTCACCGGTTCGGGGGGCCCCAGTCTTC
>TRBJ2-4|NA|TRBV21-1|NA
CASSKSTGVQYF
TGTGCCAGCAGCAAATCCACCGGGGTCCAGTACTTC
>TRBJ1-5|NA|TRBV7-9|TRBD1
CASSGGQGFRPQHF
TGTGCCAGCAGCGGGGGACAGGGGTTTCGGCCCCAGCATTTT
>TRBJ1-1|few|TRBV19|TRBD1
CASSIAYWGQGRTEAFF
TGTGCCAGTAGTATAGCTTATTGGGGACAGGGAAGGACTGAAGCTTTCTTT